This TCR beta chain was identified in a study of blood T cell repertoires in COVID-19. Between the trimmed V and J ends, which lost 3 bases and 0 bases, there was a span of 10 bases. The germline V gene has CDR1 SGDLS and CDR2 YYNGEE. The length of the CDR3 is 15 residues. Libraries were prepared by immunoSEQ multiplex PCR; TCRdb keeps only in-frame clonotypes and omits some of them. The sample has almost 250,000 clones; around 89% are singletons. The sample comprised PBMCs or T cells enriched from blood (not recorded which). The V and J genes are TRBV9 and TRBJ1-5, with a weak D call TRBD1 (6 bases). The origin of this receptor is a woman aged 25-40 years who had recovered from COVID-19. The CDR3 is CASSAGAASNQPQHF. CDR3 sequence (DNA): TGTGCCAGCAGCGCAGGGGCGGCTAGCAATCAGCCCCAGCATTTT.